This TCR beta chain originates from a study of OX40 agonist ivuxolimab in advanced cancers. Across the study: Under the entry rules, prior anti-PD-1, anti-PD-L1 or anti-CTLA-4 therapy was allowed, and 40% had some. Study outcomes and limitations: Expanded peripheral T cell antigen specificity was not determined.

As concerns this clone: The antigen remains undetermined.

Germline V gene lookup returns CDR1 MNHNS and CDR2 SASEGT. The CDR3 is 15 amino acids. Deletions cut 3 bases from V and 0 bases from J, with 9 bases between. Clones were read by immunoSEQ multiplex PCR, and TCRdb kept only the in-frame ones, dropping some. The sample yields about 64,000 clones, 85% to 95% seen once. Source: CD4+ or CD8+ T cells sorted from blood, taken in a trial of the OX40 agonist ivuxolimab. The rearrangement links TRBV6-1 to TRBJ1-5, with a tentative D call TRBD1 (5 bases). The receptor was derived from an adult with an advanced solid tumor such as melanoma, head and neck, liver or kidney cancer. For the CDR3, the DNA is TGTGCCAGCAGTGAGGAGGGGTATAGCAATCAGCCCCAGCATTTT. This sequence encodes CASSEEGYSNQPQHF.